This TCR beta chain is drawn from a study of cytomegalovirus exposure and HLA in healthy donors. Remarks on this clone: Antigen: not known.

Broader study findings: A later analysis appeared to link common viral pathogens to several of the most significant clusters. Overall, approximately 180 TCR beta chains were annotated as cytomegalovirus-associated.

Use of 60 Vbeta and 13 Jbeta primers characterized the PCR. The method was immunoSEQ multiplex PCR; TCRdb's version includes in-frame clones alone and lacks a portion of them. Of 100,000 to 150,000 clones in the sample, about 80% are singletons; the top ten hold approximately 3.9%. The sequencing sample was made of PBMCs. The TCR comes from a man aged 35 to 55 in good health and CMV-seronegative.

DNA of the CDR3: TGTGCCAGCAGTTTACTTCAGGGTAATGGATTTAATGAGCAGTTCTTC. It codes for CASSLLQGNGFNEQFF. The rearrangement joins TRBV6-5 to TRBJ2-1; D is possibly TRBD1 (5 bases). The CDR3 runs 16 residues. The V gene lost 4 bases and the J gene lost 7 bases, with 20 bases spanning the gap. Germline-derived CDR1 and CDR2 are MNHEY and SVGAGI.